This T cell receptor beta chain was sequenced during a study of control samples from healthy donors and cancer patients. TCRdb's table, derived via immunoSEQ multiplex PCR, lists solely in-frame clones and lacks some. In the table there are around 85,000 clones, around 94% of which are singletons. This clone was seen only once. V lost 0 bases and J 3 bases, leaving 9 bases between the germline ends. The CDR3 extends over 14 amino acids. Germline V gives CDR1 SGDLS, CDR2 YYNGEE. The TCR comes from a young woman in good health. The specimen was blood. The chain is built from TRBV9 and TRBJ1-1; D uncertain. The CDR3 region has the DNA TGTGCCAGCAGCGTAGTCGGCGGGGACACTGAAGCTTTCTTT. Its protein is CASSVVGGDTEAFF.